Shown below are 18 T cell receptor beta chains from a single sample sequenced in a study of shared clonotypes between healthy human individuals. Terminally differentiated effector memory CD45RA+ cells were left out of the naive CD8 fraction, which was CD45RO-negative and positively selected for CCR7. The repertoire was sequenced with immunoSEQ multiplex PCR; TCRdb's copy has only in-frame clones and lacks some. Among around 2,000,000 clones listed, just under 95% were seen once. The sample taken for sequencing was naive CD8+ T cells sorted from blood. The receptors originated from a man between 18 and 29 years old in good health.

The chain links TRBV10-2 to TRBJ1-2; 7 nucleotides match TRBD1. J lost 7 bases, V lost 3 bases, and 11 bases had no gene match. CDR1 and CDR2 from the germline V gene are WSHSY and SAAADI. The CDR3 totals 15 residues. The CDR3 DNA reads as TGCGCCAGCAGTGACCCAGGGGGGGTAGGCGGTGGCTACACCTTC. Translation: CASSDPGGVGGGYTF.

V usage is TRBV27 and J usage is TRBJ2-1; D perhaps matches TRBD1 (5 bases). This CDR3 region has 16 residues. The V and J ends lost 6 bases and 0 bases respectively, with 15 bases between them. Germline V gives CDR1 MNHEY, CDR2 SMNVEV (reference sequence). Here the CDR3 reads CASRTIQARSYNEQFF. The CDR3 DNA reads as TGTGCCAGCAGGACGATACAGGCTCGCTCCTACAATGAGCAGTTCTTC.

This chain uses TRBV4-1 with TRBJ2-6; tentatively, D is TRBD1 (5 bases). This CDR3 region has 17 residues. The ends were cut back, 3 bases at V and 0 bases at J, with 12 bases in the middle. Germline V gene sequence: CDR1 MGHRA, CDR2 YSYEKL. CDR3 nucleotides: TGCGCCAGCAGCCATCCCTACAGGAACTCTGGGGCCAACGTCCTGACTTTC. Translation: CASSHPYRNSGANVLTF.

This rearrangement joins TRBV10-2 to TRBJ2-3; 8 nucleotides align to TRBD2. CDR3 length: 14 amino acids. J was trimmed by 6 bases and V by 8 bases; bases with no gene match: 10. Germline V gene lookup returns CDR1 WSHSY and CDR2 SAAADI. CDR3 protein: CASLFGGGSDTQYF. CDR3 bases: TGCGCCAGCCTGTTCGGGGGGGGGAGCGATACGCAGTATTTT.

The V gene is TRBV27, the J gene TRBJ2-1; 7 nucleotides match TRBD2. J lost 5 bases, V lost 3 bases, and 10 bases had no gene match. Per the germline V gene, CDR1 is MNHEY and CDR2 is SMNVEV (reference sequence). The CDR3 extends over 16 amino acids. The CDR3 region has the DNA TGTGCCAGCAGTTTTGAGGCCAGCGGGGCTCACAATGAGCAGTTCTTC. Translated: CASSFEASGAHNEQFF.

The CDR3 DNA reads TGTGCCAGCAGTGAGGGGGCCCAGACGCCAGATACGCAGTATTTT. Translating gives CASSEGAQTPDTQYF. The chain couples TRBV2 to TRBJ2-3; D possibly corresponds to TRBD1 (6 bases). Germline lookup yields CDR1 SNHLY and CDR2 FYNNEI. The CDR3 runs to 15 residues. V dropped 3 bases and J dropped 4 bases, with 14 bases sitting between them.

V usage is TRBV5-4 and J usage is TRBJ1-2; D unresolved. Per the germline V gene, CDR1 is SGHNT and CDR2 is YYREEE (reference sequence). V was trimmed by 1 base and J by 6 bases, leaving 13 bases between them. The length of the CDR3 is 14 residues. DNA of the CDR3: TGTGCCAGCAGCTTGAATTACTGGGGAAATGGCTACACCTTC. Protein sequence: CASSLNYWGNGYTF.

The rearrangement joins TRBV2 to TRBJ2-1, with 12 bases fitting TRBD2. Germline values: CDR1 SNHLY, CDR2 FYNNEI. The CDR3 loop spans 17 amino acids. V dropped 1 base and J dropped 2; count of bases not matched to a gene: 3. The chain's CDR3 is CASSEELAGGAYNEQFF. The CDR3 DNA sequence: TGTGCCAGCAGTGAAGAACTAGCGGGAGGAGCCTACAATGAGCAGTTCTTC.

The chain employs TRBV13 and TRBJ2-5; perhaps TRBD2 as D (5 bases). The germline V and J ends were trimmed by 1 base and 1 base, with 7 bases remaining between them. The CDR3 spans 14 residues. The germline gives CDR1 PRHDT, CDR2 FYEKMQ (reference sequence). CDR3 residues: CASSLAGFQETQYF. The CDR3 region has the DNA TGTGCCAGCAGCTTAGCGGGGTTCCAAGAGACCCAGTACTTC.

V is TRBV7-9 and J is TRBJ2-1, with a possible D match to TRBD2 (5 bases). The V end lost 5 bases, the J end lost 0 bases, and 11 bases lay between the germline ends. CDR3 length: 15 amino acids. Germline CDR1 is SEHNR and CDR2 is FQNEAQ (reference sequence). CDR3 loop: CASSMSGSSYNEQFF. The CDR3 coding sequence is TGTGCCAGCAGCATGAGCGGAAGCTCCTACAATGAGCAGTTCTTC. Variable domain in full (rest from reference TRBV7-9 and TRBJ2-1): DTGVSQNPRHKITKRGQNVTFRCDPISEHNRLYWYRQTLGQGPEFLTYFQNEAQLEKSRLLSDRFSAERPKGSFSTLEIQRTEQGDSAMYLCASSMSGSSYNEQFFGPGTRLTVL.

The V call is TRBV7-9, the J call TRBJ2-1, with 9 bases that match TRBD1. The CDR3 extends over 16 amino acids. The V gene end was trimmed by 5 bases and the J gene end by 2 bases; junction bases not matched to a gene: 7. CDR1 SEHNR and CDR2 FQNEAQ come from the germline V gene (reference sequence). The CDR3 protein is CASSGRTGEAYNEQFF. The CDR3 coding sequence is TGTGCCAGCAGCGGCCGGACAGGGGAAGCCTACAATGAGCAGTTCTTC.

The V and J genes are TRBV7-6 and TRBJ2-1, with D perhaps matching TRBD1 (7 bases). The ends were cut back, 4 bases at V and 4 bases at J, with 20 bases in the middle. The CDR3 consists of 17 residues. The germline V gene encodes CDR1 SGHVS and CDR2 FNYEAQ. The CDR3 protein is CASSSGAAGTDYNEQFF. The CDR3, as DNA: TGTGCCAGCAGCTCGGGAGCTGCCGGGACAGATTACAATGAGCAGTTCTTC.

The chain is built from TRBV19 and TRBJ2-7, with a possible D match to TRBD2 (6 bases). Germline V gives CDR1 LNHDA, CDR2 SQIVND (reference sequence). V was cut by 5 bases and J by 4 bases, with 18 bases left in between. This CDR3 is built from 15 residues. CDR3 in amino acids: CASSASGAGGYEQYF. For the CDR3, the DNA is TGTGCCAGTAGTGCATCCGGGGCCGGGGGTTACGAGCAGTACTTC.

The V gene is TRBV5-4, the J gene TRBJ2-7, with D tentatively TRBD2 (7 bases). The length of the CDR3 is 13 residues. Germline CDR1 and CDR2: SGHNT and YYREEE (reference sequence). With 3 bases removed from V and 9 bases from J, the gap between germline ends came to 16 bases. The CDR3 DNA is TGTGCCAGCAGCTCCGGCGGGGCGGGGGCGCAGTACTTC. Its translation: CASSSGGAGAQYF.

The chain has TRBV6-5 and TRBJ2-7, with D maybe TRBD1 (6 bases). With 2 bases removed from V and 8 bases from J, the gap between germline ends came to 13 bases. Germline V gene data show CDR1 as MNHEY and CDR2 as SVGAGI. This CDR3 is 13 amino acids long. The CDR3 spells CASSYGQGLQQYF. The DNA of the CDR3 is TGTGCCAGCAGTTACGGTCAGGGGTTACAGCAGTACTTC.

This chain uses TRBV29-1 with TRBJ2-5; a weak D match, TRBD2 (6 bases). The CDR3 consists of 13 residues. The germline CDR1 and CDR2 sequences are SQVTM and ANQGSEA. V was pared by 2 bases and J by 5 bases, with 12 bases between. CDR3 protein: CSVEPGDGETQYF. CDR3 sequence (DNA): TGCAGCGTTGAACCGGGAGATGGGGAGACCCAGTACTTC.

V is TRBV7-9 and J is TRBJ2-1; the D gene could be TRBD1 or TRBD2 (5 bases each). CDR1 SEHNR and CDR2 FQNEAQ come from the germline V gene (reference sequence). This CDR3 contains 15 residues. The V gene lost 2 bases and the J gene lost 7 bases, with 15 bases spanning the gap. The CDR3 here is CASSLSQGVWNEQFF. The CDR3 region has the DNA TGTGCCAGCAGCTTAAGTCAGGGAGTTTGGAATGAGCAGTTCTTC.

This chain uses TRBV6-1 with TRBJ2-7, with D possibly TRBD2 on 5 matching bases. Germline-derived CDR1 and CDR2 are MNHNS and SASEGT. The CDR3 length is 15 residues. V lost 1 base, J lost 4 bases, and 14 bases lay in between. CDR3 sequence: CASSEEFSDPYEQYF. CDR3 in DNA: TGTGCCAGCAGTGAAGAATTTAGCGACCCTTACGAGCAGTACTTC.